Below are 3 T cell receptor beta chains sequenced from a single sample in a study of STAT5B mutations in CD4+ large granular lymphocyte leukemia (dated by TCRdb to between 2021 and 2024). Library preparation was by the immunoSEQ multiplex PCR assay. TCRdb provides this immuneACCESS table in a form limited to in-frame rearrangements. Some clones are lacking; in checked studies, under half of them reflect an unresolved V gene, and why the rest are absent is not known. The sample table records 37,000 or so clones; less than 85% of these occur just once. The ten largest make up under 0.4% of the sample. Sample: CD4+ T cells from blood buffy coats. The receptors were gathered from a human donor in good health.

V and J are TRBV28 and TRBJ1-4; D uncertain. V was pared by 1 base and J by 8 bases, with 5 bases between. CDR3 length: 12 amino acids. Germline V gene sequence: CDR1 MDHEN, CDR2 SYDVKM. The CDR3 loop reads CASSLFQEKLFF. The CDR3 DNA follows: TGTGCCAGCAGTTTATTCCAAGAAAAACTGTTTTTT.

The rearrangement uses TRBV29-1 and TRBJ2-4; D possibly corresponds to TRBD1 (7 bases). V was shortened by 7 bases and J by 4 bases, with 23 bases between the two germline ends. The CDR3 loop spans 16 amino acids. Per the germline V gene, CDR1 is SQVTM and CDR2 is ANQGSEA. As DNA, the CDR3 is TGCAGCGCCTCAGGGGTGGGCAGGGGGACTAAAAACATTCAGTACTTC. Its protein product is CSASGVGRGTKNIQYF. The full variable domain, with the rest looked up from reference TRBV29-1 and TRBJ2-4, is SAVISQKPSRDICQRGTSLTIQCQVDSQVTMMFWYRQQPGQSLTLIATANQGSEATYESGFVIDKFPISRPNLTFSTLTVSNMSPEDSSIYLCSASGVGRGTKNIQYFGAGTRLSVL.

This clone was counted only a few times. The genes are TRBV27 and TRBJ2-2; D might be TRBD1 (5 bases). Deletions cut 0 bases from V and 8 bases from J, with 7 bases between. This CDR3 comprises 13 residues. CDR1 MNHEY and CDR2 SMNVEV come from the germline V gene (reference sequence). Here the CDR3 reads CASSLSGAGELFF. In DNA, the CDR3 is TGTGCCAGCAGTTTATCAGGGGCGGGGGAGCTGTTTTTT.